The clone carrying this TCR beta chain was detected only a few times. Time point here: late sampling 161 to 241 days after vaccination in a few convalescent patients. TCRdb passed the PCR reads through MiXCR, listing each CDR3 protein once. The table has tens of thousands of distinct CDR3 sequences, approximately 51% seen once. Looked up from germline, CDR1 is KGHDR and CDR2 is SFDVKD. This CDR3 contains 15 residues. Trimming took off 3 bases at V and 3 bases at J, with 10 bases between the two ends. This entry is derived from a study of vaccination and CD4 T cells after COVID-19. Study-wide context: The study sampled three convalescent patients at day 14 and again at days 161 to 241 post-vaccination.

The TCR comes from a human donor who had recovered from COVID-19. The V and J genes are TRBV24-1 and TRBJ2-2; no firm D call. Source: CD4+ T cells from blood, taken about 7 months after SARS-CoV-2 vaccination. CDR3 nucleotide sequence: TGTGCCACCAGTGATCAAGGTGCGGACACCGGGGAGCTGTTTTTT. Encoded protein: CATSDQGADTGELFF.